This T cell receptor beta chain emerged from a study of T cells in Graves' hyperthyroidism and ophthalmopathy. Exclusion of patients followed from uncontrolled infection, other autoimmune disease, pregnancy or lactation. This clonotype was seen ten or more times. Amplified TCR beta CDR3 regions derived from RNA transcripts. The study used the HTBI primer set for a first-round RT-PCR of the TCR CDR3. Via MiXCR, TCRdb re-called the multiplex PCR reads, giving one row per CDR3 protein. The profile covers 380,000 or so distinct CDR3 sequences, with approximately 13% appearing a single time and 20% taken by the ten largest. Sequencing was performed on blood. The TCR was taken from a man younger than 45 with Graves' hyperthyroidism that later progressed to Graves' ophthalmopathy.

For the CDR3, the DNA is TGCAGTGCTAGAGTTCACGGTGGGTTCACCTCTCCCAACTATGGCTACACCTTC. Protein: CSARVHGGFTSPNYGYTF. The V gene is TRBV20-1, the J gene TRBJ1-2, with D hard to call. V was cut by 1 base and J by 2 bases, with 23 bases left in between. CDR1 and CDR2 from the germline V gene are DFQATT and SNEGSKA (reference sequence). The CDR3 runs 18 residues.